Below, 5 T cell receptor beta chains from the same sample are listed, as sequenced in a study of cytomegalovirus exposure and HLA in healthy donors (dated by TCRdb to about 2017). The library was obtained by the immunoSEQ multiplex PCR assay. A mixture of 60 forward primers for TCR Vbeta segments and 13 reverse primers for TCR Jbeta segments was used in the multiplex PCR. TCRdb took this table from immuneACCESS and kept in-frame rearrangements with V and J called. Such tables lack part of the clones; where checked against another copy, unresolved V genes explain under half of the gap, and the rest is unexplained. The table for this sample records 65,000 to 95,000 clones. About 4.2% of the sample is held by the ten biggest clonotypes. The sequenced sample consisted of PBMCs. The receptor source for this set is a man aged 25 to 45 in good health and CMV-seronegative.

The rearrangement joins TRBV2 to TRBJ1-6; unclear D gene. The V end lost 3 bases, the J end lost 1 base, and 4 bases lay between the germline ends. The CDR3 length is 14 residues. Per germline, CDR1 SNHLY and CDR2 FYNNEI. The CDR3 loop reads CASSESSYNSPLHF. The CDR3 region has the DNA TGTGCCAGCAGTGAGTCGTCCTATAATTCACCCCTCCACTTT.

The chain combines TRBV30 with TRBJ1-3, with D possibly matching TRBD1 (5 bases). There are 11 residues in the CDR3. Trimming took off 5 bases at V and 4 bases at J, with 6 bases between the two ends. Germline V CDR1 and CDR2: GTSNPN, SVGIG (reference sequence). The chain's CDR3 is CAWYRGNTIYF. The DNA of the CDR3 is TGTGCCTGGTACAGGGGAAACACCATATATTTT.

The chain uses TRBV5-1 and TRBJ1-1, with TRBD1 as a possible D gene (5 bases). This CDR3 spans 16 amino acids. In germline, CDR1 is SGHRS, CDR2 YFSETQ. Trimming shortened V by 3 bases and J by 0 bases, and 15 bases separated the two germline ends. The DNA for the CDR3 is TGCGCCAGCAGCTACGGGACTGGACACATGAACACTGAAGCTTTCTTT. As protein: CASSYGTGHMNTEAFF.

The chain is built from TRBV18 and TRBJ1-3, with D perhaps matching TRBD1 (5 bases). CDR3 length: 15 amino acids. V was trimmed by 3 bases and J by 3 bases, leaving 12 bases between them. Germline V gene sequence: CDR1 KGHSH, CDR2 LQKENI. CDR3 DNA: TGTGCCAGCTCACCCCCAGGGCGGGGTGGAAACACCATATATTTT. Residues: CASSPPGRGGNTIYF.

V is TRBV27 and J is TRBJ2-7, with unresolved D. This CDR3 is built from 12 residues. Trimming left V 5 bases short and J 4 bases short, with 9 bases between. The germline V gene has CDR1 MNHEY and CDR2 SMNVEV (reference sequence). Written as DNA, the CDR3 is TGTGCCAGCAGTCCCGATCTATACGAGCAGTACTTC. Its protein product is CASSPDLYEQYF.